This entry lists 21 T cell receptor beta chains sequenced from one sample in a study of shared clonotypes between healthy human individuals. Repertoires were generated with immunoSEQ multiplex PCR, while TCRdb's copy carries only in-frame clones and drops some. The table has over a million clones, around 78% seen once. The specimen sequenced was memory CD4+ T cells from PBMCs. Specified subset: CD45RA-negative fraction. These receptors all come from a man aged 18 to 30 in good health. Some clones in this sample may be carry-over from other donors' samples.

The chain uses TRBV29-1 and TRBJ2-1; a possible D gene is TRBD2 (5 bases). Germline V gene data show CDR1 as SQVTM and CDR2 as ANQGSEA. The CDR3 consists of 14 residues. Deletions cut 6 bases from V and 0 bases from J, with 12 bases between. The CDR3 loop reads CSVRPGISYNEQFF. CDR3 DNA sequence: TGCAGCGTAAGACCGGGAATCTCCTACAATGAGCAGTTCTTC.

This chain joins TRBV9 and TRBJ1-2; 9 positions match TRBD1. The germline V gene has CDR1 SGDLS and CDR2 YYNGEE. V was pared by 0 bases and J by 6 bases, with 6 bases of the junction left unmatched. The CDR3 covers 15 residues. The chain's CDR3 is CASSVAHRGQDGYTF. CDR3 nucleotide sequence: TGTGCCAGCAGCGTAGCTCACAGGGGGCAGGATGGCTACACCTTC.

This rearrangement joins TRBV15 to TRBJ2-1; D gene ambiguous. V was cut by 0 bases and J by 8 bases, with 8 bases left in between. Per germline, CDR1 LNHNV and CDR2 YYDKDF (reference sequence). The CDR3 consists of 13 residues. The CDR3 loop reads CATSRDIGDEQFF. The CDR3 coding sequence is TGTGCCACCAGCAGAGATATTGGGGATGAGCAGTTCTTC. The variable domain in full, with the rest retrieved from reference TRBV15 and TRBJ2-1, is DAMVIQNPRYQVTQFGKPVTLSCSQTLNHNVMYWYQQKSSQAPKLLFHYYDKDFNNEADTPDNFQSRRPNTSFCFLDIRSPGLGDTAMYLCATSRDIGDEQFFGPGTRLTVL.

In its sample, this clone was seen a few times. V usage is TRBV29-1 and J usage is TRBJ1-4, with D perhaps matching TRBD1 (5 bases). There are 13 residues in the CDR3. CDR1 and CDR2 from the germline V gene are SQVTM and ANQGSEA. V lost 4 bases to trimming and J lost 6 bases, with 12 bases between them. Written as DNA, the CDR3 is TGCAGCGTTGGAGGCAGGGCCCATGAAAAACTGTTTTTT. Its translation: CSVGGRAHEKLFF.

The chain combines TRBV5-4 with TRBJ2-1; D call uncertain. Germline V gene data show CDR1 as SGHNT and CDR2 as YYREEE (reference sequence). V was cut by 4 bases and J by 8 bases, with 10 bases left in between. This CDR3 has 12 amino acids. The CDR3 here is CASSPTLDEQFF. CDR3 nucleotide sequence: TGTGCCAGCAGCCCCACTTTGGATGAGCAGTTCTTC. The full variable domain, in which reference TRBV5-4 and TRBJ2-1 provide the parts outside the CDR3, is ETGVTQSPTHLIKTRGQQVTLRCSSQSGHNTVSWYQQALGQGPQFIFQYYREEENGRGNFPPRFSGLQFPNYSSELNVNALELDDSALYLCASSPTLDEQFFGPGTRLTVL.

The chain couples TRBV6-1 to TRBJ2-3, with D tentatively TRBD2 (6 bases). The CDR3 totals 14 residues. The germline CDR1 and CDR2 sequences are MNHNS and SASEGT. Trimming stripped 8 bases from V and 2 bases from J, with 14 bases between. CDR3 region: CASLTRRVTDTQYF. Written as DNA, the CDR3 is TGTGCCAGCCTGACTAGGAGGGTCACAGATACGCAGTATTTT.

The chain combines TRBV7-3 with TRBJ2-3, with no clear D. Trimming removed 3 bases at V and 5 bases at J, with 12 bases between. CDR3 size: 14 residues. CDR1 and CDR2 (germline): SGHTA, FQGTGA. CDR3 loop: CASSFYGGQDTQYF. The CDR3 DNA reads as TGTGCCAGCAGCTTTTACGGTGGGCAAGATACGCAGTATTTT.

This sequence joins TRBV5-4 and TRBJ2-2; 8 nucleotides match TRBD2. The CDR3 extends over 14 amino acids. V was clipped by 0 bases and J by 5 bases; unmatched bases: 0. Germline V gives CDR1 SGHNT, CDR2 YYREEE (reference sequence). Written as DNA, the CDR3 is TGTGCCAGCAGCTTGGAGCGGGAGACCGGGGAGCTGTTTTTT. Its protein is CASSLERETGELFF.

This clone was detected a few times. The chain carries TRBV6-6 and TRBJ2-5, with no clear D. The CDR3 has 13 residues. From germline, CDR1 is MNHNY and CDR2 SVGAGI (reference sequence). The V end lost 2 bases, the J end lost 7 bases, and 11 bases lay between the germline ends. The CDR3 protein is CASSYPLKATQYF. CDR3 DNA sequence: TGTGCCAGCAGTTACCCCCTCAAGGCGACCCAGTACTTC.

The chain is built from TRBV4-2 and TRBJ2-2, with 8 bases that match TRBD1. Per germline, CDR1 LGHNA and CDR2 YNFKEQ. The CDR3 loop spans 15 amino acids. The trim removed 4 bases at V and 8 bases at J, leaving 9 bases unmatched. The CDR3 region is CASSPRTGSRGELFF. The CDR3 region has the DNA TGTGCCAGCAGCCCACGGACAGGGAGTCGTGGGGAGCTGTTTTTT.

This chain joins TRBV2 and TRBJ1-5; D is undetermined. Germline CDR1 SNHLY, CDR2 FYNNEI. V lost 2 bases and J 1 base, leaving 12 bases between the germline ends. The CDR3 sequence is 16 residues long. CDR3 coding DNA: TGTGCCAGCAGTGAACAAAACAAAAGGAGCAATCAGCCCCAGCATTTT. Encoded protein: CASSEQNKRSNQPQHF. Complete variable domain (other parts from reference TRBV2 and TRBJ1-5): EPEVTQTPSHQVTQMGQEVILRCVPISNHLYFYWYRQILGQKVEFLVSFYNNEISEKSEIFDDQFSVERPDGSNFTLKIRSTKLEDSAMYFCASSEQNKRSNQPQHFGDGTRLSIL.

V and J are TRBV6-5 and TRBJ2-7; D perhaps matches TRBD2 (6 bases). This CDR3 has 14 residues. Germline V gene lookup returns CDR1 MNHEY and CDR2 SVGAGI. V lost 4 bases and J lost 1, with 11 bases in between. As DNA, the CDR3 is TGTGCCAGCAGTTCCCCGGGACTGTCCTACGAGCAGTACTTC. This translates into CASSSPGLSYEQYF.

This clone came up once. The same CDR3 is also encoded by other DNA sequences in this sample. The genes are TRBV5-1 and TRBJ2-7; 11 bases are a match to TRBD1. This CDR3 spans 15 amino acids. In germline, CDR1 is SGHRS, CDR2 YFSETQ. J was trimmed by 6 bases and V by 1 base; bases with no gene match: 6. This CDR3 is CASSLLGQGVSEQYF. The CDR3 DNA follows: TGCGCCAGCAGCTTGCTGGGACAGGGGGTGAGCGAGCAGTACTTC.

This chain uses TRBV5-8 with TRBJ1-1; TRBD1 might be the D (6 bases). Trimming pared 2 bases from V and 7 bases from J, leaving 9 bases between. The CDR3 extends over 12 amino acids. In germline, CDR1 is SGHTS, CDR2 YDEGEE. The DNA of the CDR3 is TGTGCCAGCAGCTTCAGGACAGTTGAAGCTTTCTTT. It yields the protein CASSFRTVEAFF.

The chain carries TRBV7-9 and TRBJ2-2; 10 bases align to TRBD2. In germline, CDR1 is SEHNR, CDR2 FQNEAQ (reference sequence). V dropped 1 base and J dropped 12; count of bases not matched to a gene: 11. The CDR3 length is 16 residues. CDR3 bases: TGTGCCAGCAGCTTAGGAAGGCTAGCGGGAGAGCCCCAGCTGTTTTTT. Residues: CASSLGRLAGEPQLFF.

The DNA of the CDR3 is TGTGCCAGCACGGTCGAACGGGGCTCTGAAGCTTTCTTT. Its protein product is CASTVERGSEAFF. The chain recombines TRBV6-1 with TRBJ1-1; weak D call: TRBD1 (5 bases). The CDR3 covers 13 residues. The V end was cut by 7 bases, the J end by 6 bases, with 15 bases between. Germline CDR1 is MNHNS and CDR2 is SASEGT.

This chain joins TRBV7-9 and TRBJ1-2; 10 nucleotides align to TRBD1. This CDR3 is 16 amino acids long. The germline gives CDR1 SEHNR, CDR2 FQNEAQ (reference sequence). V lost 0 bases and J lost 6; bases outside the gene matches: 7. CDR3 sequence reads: CASSLALGQGINGYTF. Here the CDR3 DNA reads TGTGCCAGCAGCTTAGCGCTGGGACAGGGGATAAATGGCTACACCTTC.

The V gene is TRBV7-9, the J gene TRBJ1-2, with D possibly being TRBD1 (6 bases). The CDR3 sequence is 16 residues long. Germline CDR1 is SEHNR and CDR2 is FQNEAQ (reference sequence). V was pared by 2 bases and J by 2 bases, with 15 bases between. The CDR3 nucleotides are TGTGCCAGCAGCTTAAATCGACAGGCCCTAAACTATGGCTACACCTTC. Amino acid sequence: CASSLNRQALNYGYTF.

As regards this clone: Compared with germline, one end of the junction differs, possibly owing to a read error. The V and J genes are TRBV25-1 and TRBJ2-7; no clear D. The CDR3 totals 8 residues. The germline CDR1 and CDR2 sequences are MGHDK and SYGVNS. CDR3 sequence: CATCRMNF. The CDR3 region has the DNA TGTGCCACATGTCGTATGAACTTC.

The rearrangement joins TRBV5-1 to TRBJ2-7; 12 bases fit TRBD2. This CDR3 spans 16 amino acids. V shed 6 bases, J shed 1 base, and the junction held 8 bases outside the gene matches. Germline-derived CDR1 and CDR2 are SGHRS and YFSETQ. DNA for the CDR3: TGCGCCAGCACCCCACTAGCGGGAGGCCCATCCTACGAGCAGTACTTC. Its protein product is CASTPLAGGPSYEQYF.

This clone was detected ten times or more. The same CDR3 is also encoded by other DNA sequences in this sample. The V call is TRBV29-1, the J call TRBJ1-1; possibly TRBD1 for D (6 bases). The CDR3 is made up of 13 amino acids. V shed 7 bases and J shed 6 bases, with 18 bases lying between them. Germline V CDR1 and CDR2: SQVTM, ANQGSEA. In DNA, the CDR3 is TGCAGCGCTTACCGGGACAAGGATGCTGAAGCTTTCTTT. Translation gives CSAYRDKDAEAFF.